These 2 T cell receptor beta chains originate from one sample sequenced in a study of T cell changes during pregnancy in multiple sclerosis. Assay used: immunoSEQ multiplex PCR; TCRdb lists only in-frame clones, some missing. The sample holds tens of thousands of clones; 85% to 95% are singletons and the top ten take approximately 0.93%. The sample was peripheral blood, taken in the first trimester of pregnancy. The receptors were sampled from a female donor with multiple sclerosis, enrolled in a pregnancy study.

This chain connects TRBV27 to TRBJ1-1; 10 nucleotides align to TRBD1. The J segment lost 6 bases and the V segment lost 5 bases, leaving 3 bases of the junction unmatched. Per germline, CDR1 MNHEY and CDR2 SMNVEV (reference sequence). The CDR3 runs 13 residues. CDR3 nucleotides: TGTGCCAGCAGTCTTGGACAGGGGGCTGAAGCTTTCTTT. Translating gives CASSLGQGAEAFF.

The V call is TRBV5-1, the J call TRBJ2-7; a weak D match, TRBD2 (6 bases). V dropped 0 bases and J dropped 5 bases, with 18 bases sitting between them. There are 16 residues in the CDR3. Germline CDR1 SGHRS, CDR2 YFSETQ. The CDR3 DNA is TGCGCCAGCAGCTTGGTGGGACTCCCAAGCTGGAACGAGCAGTACTTC. Translation: CASSLVGLPSWNEQYF.